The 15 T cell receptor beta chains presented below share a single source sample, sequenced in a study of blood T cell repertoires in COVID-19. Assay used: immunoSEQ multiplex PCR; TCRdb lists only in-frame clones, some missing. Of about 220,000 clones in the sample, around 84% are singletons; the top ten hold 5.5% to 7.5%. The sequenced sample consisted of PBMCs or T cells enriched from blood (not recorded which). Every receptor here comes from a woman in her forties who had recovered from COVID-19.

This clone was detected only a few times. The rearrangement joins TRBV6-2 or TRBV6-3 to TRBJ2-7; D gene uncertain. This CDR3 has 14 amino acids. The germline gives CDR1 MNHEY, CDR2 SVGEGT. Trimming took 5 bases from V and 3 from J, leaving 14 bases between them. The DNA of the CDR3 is TGTGCCAGCAGTAAGCCGGGTATGGGCTACGAGCAGTACGTC. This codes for CASSKPGMGYEQYV.

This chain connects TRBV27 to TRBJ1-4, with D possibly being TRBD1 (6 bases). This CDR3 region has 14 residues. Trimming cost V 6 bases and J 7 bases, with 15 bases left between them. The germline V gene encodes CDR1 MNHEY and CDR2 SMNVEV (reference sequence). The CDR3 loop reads CASSPTGSAEKLFF. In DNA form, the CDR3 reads TGTGCCAGCAGCCCTACAGGGAGTGCTGAAAAACTGTTTTTT.

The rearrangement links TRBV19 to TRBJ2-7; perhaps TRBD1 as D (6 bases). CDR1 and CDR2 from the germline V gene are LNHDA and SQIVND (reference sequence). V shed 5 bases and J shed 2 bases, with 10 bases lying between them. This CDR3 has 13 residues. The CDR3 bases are TGTGCCAGTAGTCGAGGGGGTCCCTACGAGCAGTACTTC. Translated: CASSRGGPYEQYF.

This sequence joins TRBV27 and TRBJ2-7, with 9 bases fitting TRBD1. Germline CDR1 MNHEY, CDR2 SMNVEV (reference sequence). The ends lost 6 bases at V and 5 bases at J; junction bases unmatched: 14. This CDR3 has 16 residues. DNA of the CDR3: TGTGCCAGCAGAGCCCGCCGCACAGGGGGCGCGGACGAGCAGTACTTC. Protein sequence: CASRARRTGGADEQYF.

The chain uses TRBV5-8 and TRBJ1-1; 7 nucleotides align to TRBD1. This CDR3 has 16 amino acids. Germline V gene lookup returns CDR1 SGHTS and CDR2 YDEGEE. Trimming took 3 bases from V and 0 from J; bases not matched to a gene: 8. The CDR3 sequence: CASSYWGRGMNTEAFF. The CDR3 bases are TGTGCCAGCAGCTATTGGGGCAGGGGGATGAACACTGAAGCTTTCTTT. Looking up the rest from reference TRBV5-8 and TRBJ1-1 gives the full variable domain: EAGVTQSPTHLIKTRGQQATLRCSPISGHTSVYWYQQALGLGLQFLLWYDEGEERNRGNFPPRFSGRQFPNYSSELNVNALELEDSALYLCASSYWGRGMNTEAFFGQGTRLTVV.

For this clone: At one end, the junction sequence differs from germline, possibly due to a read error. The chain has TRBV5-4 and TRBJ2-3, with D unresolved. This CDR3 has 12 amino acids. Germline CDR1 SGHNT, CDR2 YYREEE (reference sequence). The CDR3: CASSPGTNTQYF. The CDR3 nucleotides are TGTGCCAGCAGCCCTGGCACAAATACGCAGTATTTT.

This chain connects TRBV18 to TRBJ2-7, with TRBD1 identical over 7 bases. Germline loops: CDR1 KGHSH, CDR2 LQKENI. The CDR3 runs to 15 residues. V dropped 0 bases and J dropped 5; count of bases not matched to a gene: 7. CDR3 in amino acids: CASSPPVGGAHEQYF. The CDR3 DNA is TGTGCCAGCTCACCACCGGTAGGGGGCGCCCACGAGCAGTACTTC.

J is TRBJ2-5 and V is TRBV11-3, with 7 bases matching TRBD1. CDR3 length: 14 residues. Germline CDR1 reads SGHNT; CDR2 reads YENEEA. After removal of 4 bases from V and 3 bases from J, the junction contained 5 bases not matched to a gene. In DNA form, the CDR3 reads TGTGCCAGCAGCTCAAGGGGGCAAGAAGAGACCCAGTACTTC. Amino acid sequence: CASSSRGQEETQYF.

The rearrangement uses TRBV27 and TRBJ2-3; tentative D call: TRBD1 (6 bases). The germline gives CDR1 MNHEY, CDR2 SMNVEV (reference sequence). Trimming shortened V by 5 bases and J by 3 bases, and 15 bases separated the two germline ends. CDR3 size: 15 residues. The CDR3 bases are TGTGCCAGCAGTCGACAGCCCCAGGGGACAGATACGCAGTATTTT. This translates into CASSRQPQGTDTQYF.

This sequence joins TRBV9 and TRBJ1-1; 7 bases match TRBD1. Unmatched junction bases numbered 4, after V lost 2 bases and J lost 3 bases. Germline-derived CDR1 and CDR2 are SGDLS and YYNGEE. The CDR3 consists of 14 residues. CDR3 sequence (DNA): TGTGCCAGCAGCGTCAGGGGGTATGACACTGAAGCTTTCTTT. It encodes CASSVRGYDTEAFF.

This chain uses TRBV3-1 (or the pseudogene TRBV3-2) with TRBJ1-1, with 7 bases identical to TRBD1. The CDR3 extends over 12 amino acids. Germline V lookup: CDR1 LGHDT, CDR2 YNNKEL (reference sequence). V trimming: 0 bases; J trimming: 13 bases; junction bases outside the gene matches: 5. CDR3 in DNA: TGTGCCAGCAGCCAAGATGAGACAGGGTATTTCTTT. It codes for CASSQDETGYFF.

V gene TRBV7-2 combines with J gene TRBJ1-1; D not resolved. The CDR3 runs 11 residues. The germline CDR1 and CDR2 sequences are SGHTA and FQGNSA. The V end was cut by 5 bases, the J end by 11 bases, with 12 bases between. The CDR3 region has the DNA TGTGCCAGCAGCGTCAGTGAAGTGGCTTTCTTT. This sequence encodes CASSVSEVAFF.

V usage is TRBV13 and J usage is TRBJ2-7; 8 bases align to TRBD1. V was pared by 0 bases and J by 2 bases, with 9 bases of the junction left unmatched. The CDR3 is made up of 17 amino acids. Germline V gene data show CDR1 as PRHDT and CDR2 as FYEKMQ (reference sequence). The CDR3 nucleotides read TGTGCCAGCAGCTTAGGGGGGACAGGAACCCGTCCCTACGAGCAGTACTTC. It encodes CASSLGGTGTRPYEQYF.

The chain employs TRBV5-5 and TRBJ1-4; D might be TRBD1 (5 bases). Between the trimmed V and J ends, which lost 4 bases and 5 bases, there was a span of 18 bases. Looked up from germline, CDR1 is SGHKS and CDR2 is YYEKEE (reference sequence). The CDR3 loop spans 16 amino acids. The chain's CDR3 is CASSRDYPGRNEKLFF. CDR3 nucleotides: TGTGCCAGCAGCCGCGATTATCCAGGGAGGAATGAAAAACTGTTTTTT.

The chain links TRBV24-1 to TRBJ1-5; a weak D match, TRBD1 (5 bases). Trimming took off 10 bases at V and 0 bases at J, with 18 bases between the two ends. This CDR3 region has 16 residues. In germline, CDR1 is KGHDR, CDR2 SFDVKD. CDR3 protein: CATAPRDSYSNQPQHF. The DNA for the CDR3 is TGTGCCACGGCCCCCCGAGACAGTTATAGCAATCAGCCCCAGCATTTT.